The clone carrying this T cell receptor (beta chain) has more than one count but fewer than ten. The germline gives CDR1 SNHLY, CDR2 FYNNEI. This CDR3 comprises 18 residues. V lost 5 bases and J lost 0, with 19 bases in between. Sequenced by immunoSEQ multiplex PCR; TCRdb stores in-frame clones only, minus some. The sample lists 95,000 to 100,000 clones, around 80% occurring once. These data come from a study of control samples from healthy donors and cancer patients. The origin of this receptor is a man between 60 and 75 years old in good health. Sequenced material: blood. The chain employs TRBV2 and TRBJ1-4; unclear D gene. The CDR3 here is CASSRAGSFFATNEKLFF. CDR3 in DNA: TGTGCCAGCAGTCGGGCTGGCAGCTTTTTTGCAACTAATGAAAAACTGTTTTTT.